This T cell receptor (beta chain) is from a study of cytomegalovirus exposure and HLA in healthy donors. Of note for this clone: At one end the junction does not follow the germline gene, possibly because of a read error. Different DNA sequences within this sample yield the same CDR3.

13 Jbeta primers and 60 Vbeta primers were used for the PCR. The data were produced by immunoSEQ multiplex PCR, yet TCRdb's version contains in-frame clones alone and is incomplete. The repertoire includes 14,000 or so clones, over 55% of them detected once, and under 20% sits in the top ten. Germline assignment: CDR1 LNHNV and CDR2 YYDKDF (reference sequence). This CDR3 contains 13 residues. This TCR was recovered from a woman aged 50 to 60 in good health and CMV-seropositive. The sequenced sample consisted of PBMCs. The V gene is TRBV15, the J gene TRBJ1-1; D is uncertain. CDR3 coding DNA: TGCGCCACCAGCAGAGACCGGTTAGCTGAAGCTTTCTTT. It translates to CATSRDRLAEAFF.